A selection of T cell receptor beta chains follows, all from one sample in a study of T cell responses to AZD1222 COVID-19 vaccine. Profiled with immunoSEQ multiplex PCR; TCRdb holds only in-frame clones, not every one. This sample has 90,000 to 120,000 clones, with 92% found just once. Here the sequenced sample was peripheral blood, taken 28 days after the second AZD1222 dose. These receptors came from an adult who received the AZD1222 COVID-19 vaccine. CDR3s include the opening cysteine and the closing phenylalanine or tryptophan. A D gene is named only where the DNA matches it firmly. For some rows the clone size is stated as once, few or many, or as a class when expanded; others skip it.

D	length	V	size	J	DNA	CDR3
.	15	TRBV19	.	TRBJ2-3	TGTGCCAGTAGTAGGACGGCCGCTAGCACAGATACGCAGTATTTT	CASSRTAASTDTQYF
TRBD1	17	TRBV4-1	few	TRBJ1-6	TGCGCCAGCAGCCAAGGAAGACTAGGGGGCGCACGTTCACCCCTCCACTTT	CASSQGRLGGARSPLHF
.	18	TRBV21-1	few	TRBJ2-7	TGTGCCAGCAAAAAGGGTAGCGGGACAGGGGGATTCCCCTACGAGCAGTACTTC	CASKKGSGTGGFPYEQYF
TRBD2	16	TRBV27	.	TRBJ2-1	TGTGCCAGCAGTCCGGATACTAGCGGGACGTACAATGAGCAGTTCTTC	CASSPDTSGTYNEQFF
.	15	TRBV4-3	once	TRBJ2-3	TGCGCCAGCAGCCAAGAACGAGTAGTTTCAGATACGCAGTATTTT	CASSQERVVSDTQYF
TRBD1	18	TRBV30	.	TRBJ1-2	TGTGCCTGGAGTGTAGTTTGGACAGGGGGCCTCGTTCGGTCTGGCTACACCTTC	CAWSVVWTGGLVRSGYTF
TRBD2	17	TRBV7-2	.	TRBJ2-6	TGTGCCAGCAGCTTGACCGTAGCGGGAGGTGGGGCCAACGTCCTGACTTTC	CASSLTVAGGGANVLTF
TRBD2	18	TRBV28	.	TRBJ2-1	TGTGCCAGCAGTTTTGGCCCGGGACTAGCGGGAGTGTACAATGAGCAGTTCTTC	CASSFGPGLAGVYNEQFF
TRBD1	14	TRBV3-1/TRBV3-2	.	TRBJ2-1	TGTGCCAGCAGCCAGTTACAGGGGGTGGGGGAGCAGTTCTTC	CASSQLQGVGEQFF
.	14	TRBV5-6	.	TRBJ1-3	TGTGCCAGCAGCCCTGGGACAACTGGAAACACCATATATTTT	CASSPGTTGNTIYF
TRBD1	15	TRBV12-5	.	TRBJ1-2	TGTGCTAGTGGTTTCCGGGGACAGGGAAACTATGGCTACACCTTC	CASGFRGQGNYGYTF
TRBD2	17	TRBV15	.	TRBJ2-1	TGTGCCACCAGCAGAGATCCAGGCGGGAGGGCCTCCAATGAGCAGTTCTTC	CATSRDPGGRASNEQFF
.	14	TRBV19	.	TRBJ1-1	TGTGCCAGTAGTTTCTTCGGGGAAGACACTGAAGCTTTCTTT	CASSFFGEDTEAFF
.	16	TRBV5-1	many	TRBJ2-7	TGCGCCAGCAGCTCGCCCCCCGCGTCGGGATCCTACGAGCAGTACTTC	CASSSPPASGSYEQYF
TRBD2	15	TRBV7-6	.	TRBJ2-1	TGTGCCAGCAGCTTAGGGCTAGCGGAATACAATGAGCAGTTCTTC	CASSLGLAEYNEQFF
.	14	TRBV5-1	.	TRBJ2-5	TGCGCCAGCAGCTTGGGGCGGATGGGGGAGACCCAGTACTTC	CASSLGRMGETQYF
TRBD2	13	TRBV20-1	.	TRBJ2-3	TGCAGTGCTAGTCGGGAGGGCCCAGATACGCAGTATTTT	CSASREGPDTQYF